Shown below are 26 T cell receptor beta chains from a single sample sequenced in a study of T cell responses to AZD1222 COVID-19 vaccine. Sequencing was performed with immunoSEQ multiplex PCR; in TCRdb, only in-frame clones are kept and a portion is missing. The sample has 150,000 to 200,000 clones, around 89% seen once. The sample consisted of peripheral blood, taken on day 0 of AZD1222 vaccination. These receptors came from an adult in good health.

This clone was observed a single time. The chain joins TRBV19 to TRBJ2-3; D ambiguous. Germline-derived CDR1 and CDR2 are LNHDA and SQIVND (reference sequence). CDR3 length: 16 residues. V dropped 6 bases and J dropped 1 base, with 17 bases sitting between them. The DNA for the CDR3 is TGTGCCAGTAGATCCCGGTTGGGGATCGGCACAGATACGCAGTATTTT. Protein sequence: CASRSRLGIGTDTQYF.

The J gene is TRBJ2-3, the V gene TRBV5-1, with a possible D match to TRBD2 (5 bases). Trimming took off 7 bases at V and 2 bases at J, with 14 bases between the two ends. This CDR3 contains 14 residues. The germline V gene encodes CDR1 SGHRS and CDR2 YFSETQ. The CDR3 bases are TGCGCCAGCGAGGAGGAGACCTCCACAGATACGCAGTATTTT. Its translation: CASEEETSTDTQYF.

The rearrangement links TRBV10-2 to TRBJ1-2; D remains unclear. Germline V lookup: CDR1 WSHSY, CDR2 SAAADI. The CDR3 covers 12 residues. Deletions cut 3 bases from V and 7 bases from J, with 9 bases between. The CDR3 sequence: CASSDEPGGYTF. The DNA for the CDR3 is TGCGCCAGCAGTGACGAGCCCGGTGGCTACACCTTC.

The rearrangement uses TRBV6-1 and TRBJ1-2, with 8 bases lining up with TRBD1. The CDR3 spans 17 residues. The trim removed 2 bases at V and 2 bases at J, leaving 10 bases unmatched. The germline gives CDR1 MNHNS, CDR2 SASEGT. This CDR3 reads CASSERLGWTGNYGYTF. The CDR3 bases are TGTGCCAGCAGTGAACGCTTAGGTTGGACAGGGAACTATGGCTACACCTTC.

The rearrangement links TRBV9 to TRBJ1-4; possibly TRBD1 for D (6 bases). This CDR3 is 18 amino acids long. The germline V gene encodes CDR1 SGDLS and CDR2 YYNGEE. V was pared by 3 bases and J by 7 bases, with 25 bases between. CDR3 sequence: CASSATMGQFPVGEKLFF. The CDR3 DNA sequence: TGTGCCAGCAGCGCTACGATGGGACAATTCCCCGTGGGTGAAAAACTGTTTTTT.

This clone has a single count. The chain is built from TRBV28 and TRBJ2-3, with D hard to call. V lost 5 bases and J 0 bases, leaving 12 bases between the germline ends. The germline V gene encodes CDR1 MDHEN and CDR2 SYDVKM. The CDR3 is made up of 15 amino acids. In nucleotides, the CDR3 is TGTGCCAGCAGTCCCCGAGGTAGGAGCACAGATACGCAGTATTTT. Protein product: CASSPRGRSTDTQYF.

The rearrangement uses TRBV6-2 or TRBV6-3 and TRBJ1-5; D is undetermined. V was pared by 2 bases and J by 9 bases, with 11 bases between. CDR1 and CDR2 (germline): MNHEY, SVGEGT. The CDR3 is made up of 13 amino acids. Written as DNA, the CDR3 is TGTGCCAGCAGTTACGAGGGAGTGGGGCCCCAGCATTTT. This sequence encodes CASSYEGVGPQHF.

This sequence joins TRBV28 and TRBJ2-3, with 7 bases that match TRBD2. The J segment lost 0 bases and the V segment lost 6 bases, leaving 6 bases of the junction unmatched. Looked up from germline, CDR1 is MDHEN and CDR2 is SYDVKM. This CDR3 has 15 amino acids. CDR3 coding DNA: TGTGCCAGCAGATCTAGCGGTTCTAGCACAGATACGCAGTATTTT. This translates into CASRSSGSSTDTQYF.

This chain joins TRBV5-6 and TRBJ1-5; D unresolved. Germline V gene lookup returns CDR1 SGHDT and CDR2 YYEEEE. Trimming removed 0 bases from V and 5 bases from J, with 18 bases in between. This CDR3 has 17 amino acids. The CDR3 nucleotides read TGTGCCAGCAGCTTGGGTCAGGTAAATAGCATTGATCAGCCCCAGCATTTT. Its translation: CASSLGQVNSIDQPQHF.

The count of this clone is one. The chain is built from TRBV5-1 and TRBJ2-5; 8 bases line up with TRBD2. The junction had 8 bases not matched to a gene; V was cut back by 0 bases and J by 4 bases. Germline CDR1 SGHRS, CDR2 YFSETQ. The CDR3 length is 16 residues. The CDR3, as DNA: TGCGCCAGCAGCTTGGGTACCGGGACTAGACGAGAGACCCAGTACTTC. Protein sequence: CASSLGTGTRRETQYF.

V is TRBV7-3 and J is TRBJ2-5, with 9 positions matching TRBD1. The CDR3 runs to 14 residues. The germline CDR1 and CDR2 sequences are SGHTA and FQGTGA. V lost 6 bases, J lost 3 bases, and 5 bases stayed unmatched. The CDR3 sequence: CASRRTGGEETQYF. The CDR3 DNA is TGTGCCAGCAGACGAACAGGGGGCGAAGAGACCCAGTACTTC. The full variable domain, in which reference TRBV7-3 and TRBJ2-5 provide the parts outside the CDR3, is GAGVSQTPSNKVTEKGKYVELRCDPISGHTALYWYRQSLGQGPEFLIYFQGTGAADDSGLPNDRFFAVRPEGSVSTLKIQRTERGDSAVYLCASRRTGGEETQYFGPGTRLLVL.

The chain combines TRBV5-1 with TRBJ2-1; 15 positions match TRBD2. The germline gives CDR1 SGHRS, CDR2 YFSETQ. The CDR3 sequence is 17 residues long. V lost 4 bases, J lost 6 bases, and 8 bases stayed unmatched. The CDR3 DNA reads as TGCGCCAGCAGCCTCTGGACTAGCGGGGGGGCCGGCAATGAGCAGTTCTTC. Its protein is CASSLWTSGGAGNEQFF.

V gene TRBV7-9 combines with J gene TRBJ1-4, with a possible D match to TRBD1 (6 bases). The CDR3 totals 16 residues. The germline V and J ends were trimmed by 5 bases and 8 bases, with 21 bases remaining between them. Germline-derived CDR1 and CDR2 are SEHNR and FQNEAQ (reference sequence). The CDR3 region is CASSPASGASREKLFF. The CDR3 nucleotides read TGTGCCAGCAGCCCCGCCTCAGGGGCGAGTAGGGAAAAACTGTTTTTT. Drawing the rest from reference TRBV7-9 and TRBJ1-4, the complete variable domain is DTGVSQNPRHKITKRGQNVTFRCDPISEHNRLYWYRQTLGQGPEFLTYFQNEAQLEKSRLLSDRFSAERPKGSFSTLEIQRTEQGDSAMYLCASSPASGASREKLFFGSGTQLSVL.

The rearrangement links TRBV7-9 to TRBJ2-2; D is unclear. In germline, CDR1 is SEHNR, CDR2 FQNEAQ (reference sequence). The CDR3 consists of 14 residues. V lost 2 bases and J 3 bases, leaving 7 bases between the germline ends. For the CDR3, the DNA is TGTGCCAGCAGCTTAATGGCTGACACCGGGGAGCTGTTTTTT. Protein sequence: CASSLMADTGELFF.

The chain combines TRBV5-1 with TRBJ2-3; perhaps TRBD2 as D (6 bases). V was pared by 0 bases and J by 1 base, with 9 bases between. The CDR3 sequence is 15 residues long. Germline V lookup: CDR1 SGHRS, CDR2 YFSETQ. In DNA, the CDR3 is TGCGCCAGCAGCTTGGCCTTAGCGGGCACAGATACGCAGTATTTT. This codes for CASSLALAGTDTQYF.

The chain has TRBV3-1 (or the pseudogene TRBV3-2) and TRBJ1-2; D gene unclear. In germline, CDR1 is LGHDT, CDR2 YNNKEL (reference sequence). CDR3 size: 12 residues. Trimming shortened V by 0 bases and J by 8 bases, and 7 bases separated the two germline ends. The CDR3: CASSQETSGYTF. CDR3 coding DNA: TGTGCCAGCAGCCAAGAAACTTCCGGCTACACCTTC.

This clone has only one observation. The CDR3 region is CASSLDNQETQYF. CDR3 bases: TGCGCCAGCAGCTTGGACAACCAAGAGACCCAGTACTTC. This chain uses TRBV5-1 with TRBJ2-5; D not certain. With 0 bases removed from V and 0 bases from J, the gap between germline ends came to 3 bases. Germline V gene data show CDR1 as SGHRS and CDR2 as YFSETQ. The CDR3 extends over 13 amino acids.

This chain connects TRBV24-1 to TRBJ2-1, with 7 bases identical to TRBD2. J was trimmed by 11 bases and V by 3 bases; bases with no gene match: 18. This CDR3 spans 17 amino acids. The germline V gene encodes CDR1 KGHDR and CDR2 SFDVKD. DNA for the CDR3: TGTGCCACCAGTGATCAATCCGGGACTACGCCCGTTTATAAGCAGTTCTTC. Encoded protein: CATSDQSGTTPVYKQFF.

The chain carries TRBV10-2 and TRBJ1-1; 8 bases fit TRBD1. The CDR3 covers 15 residues. The germline CDR1 and CDR2 sequences are WSHSY and SAAADI. The ends lost 5 bases at V and 4 bases at J; junction bases unmatched: 9. In DNA form, the CDR3 reads TGCGCCAGCAGTTTGCAGGGGGCGCGTGGCACTGAAGCTTTCTTT. Its translation: CASSLQGARGTEAFF.

With respect to this clone: This sample also contains other DNA sequences that code for the same CDR3. This chain uses TRBV28 with TRBJ2-1; D possibly corresponds to TRBD1 (6 bases). Germline CDR1 MDHEN, CDR2 SYDVKM. V was cut by 5 bases and J by 0 bases, with 11 bases left in between. The CDR3 is 15 amino acids. The CDR3 here is CASSLRGSSYNEQFF. The CDR3 DNA sequence: TGTGCCAGCAGTCTTAGGGGGAGCTCCTACAATGAGCAGTTCTTC.

The chain has TRBV9 and TRBJ1-2, with 8 bases that match TRBD1. This CDR3 is built from 15 residues. Germline V gives CDR1 SGDLS, CDR2 YYNGEE. V shed 3 bases, J shed 4 bases, and the junction held 8 bases outside the gene matches. The CDR3 reads CASSEAGGLSYGYTF. Here the CDR3 DNA reads TGTGCCAGCAGCGAGGCAGGGGGCCTCAGCTATGGCTACACCTTC.

The CDR3 DNA reads TGTGCCAGCAGTGGGACAGGGGGTGGTCAGCCCCAGCATTTT. This encodes CASSGTGGGQPQHF. V gene TRBV9 combines with J gene TRBJ1-5; TRBD1 aligns across 11 bases. V shed 5 bases and J 6 bases; nucleotides not matched to a gene: 4. The CDR3 runs 14 residues. Germline-derived CDR1 and CDR2 are SGDLS and YYNGEE. Supplemented by reference TRBV9 and TRBJ1-5, the full variable domain reads DSGVTQTPKHLITATGQRVTLRCSPRSGDLSVYWYQQSLDQGLQFLIQYYNGEERAKGNILERFSAQQFPDLHSELNLSSLELGDSALYFCASSGTGGGQPQHFGDGTRLSIL.

The gene calls are TRBV27 and TRBJ1-5; D is ambiguous. Germline CDR1 is MNHEY and CDR2 is SMNVEV (reference sequence). The CDR3 is 17 amino acids. V was pared by 1 base and J by 0 bases, with 13 bases between. CDR3 sequence reads: CASSLFKAPYSNQPQHF. The CDR3 coding sequence is TGTGCCAGCAGTTTATTTAAGGCACCATATAGCAATCAGCCCCAGCATTTT.

This clone appeared once. V usage is TRBV13 and J usage is TRBJ2-7; maybe TRBD2 (5 bases). Germline V gives CDR1 PRHDT, CDR2 FYEKMQ (reference sequence). The length of the CDR3 is 16 residues. V was shortened by 7 bases and J by 2 bases, with 21 bases between the two germline ends. CDR3 in amino acids: CASNSRLRGLAYEQYF. In DNA, the CDR3 is TGTGCCAGCAACTCCCGTCTACGAGGGCTCGCCTACGAGCAGTACTTC. The variable domain in full, with the rest retrieved from reference TRBV13 and TRBJ2-7, is AAGVIQSPRHLIKEKRETATLKCYPIPRHDTVYWYQQGPGQDPQFLISFYEKMQSDKGSIPDRFSAQQFSDYHSELNMSSLELGDSALYFCASNSRLRGLAYEQYFGPGTRLTVT.

This chain uses TRBV15 with TRBJ1-5; no reliable D call. V was trimmed by 1 base and J by 4 bases, leaving 11 bases between them. The CDR3 is made up of 15 amino acids. Germline V lookup: CDR1 LNHNV, CDR2 YYDKDF (reference sequence). The CDR3: CATSRGNRGNQPQHF. In DNA, the CDR3 is TGTGCCACCAGCAGAGGAAACCGGGGAAATCAGCCCCAGCATTTT.

This chain uses TRBV7-2 with TRBJ2-3; 14 bases align to TRBD2. Germline assignment: CDR1 SGHTA and CDR2 FQGNSA. The CDR3 contains 17 residues. V lost 5 bases and J lost 2; bases outside the gene matches: 6. The CDR3 spells CASSTGLAGEDTDTQYF. CDR3 bases: TGTGCCAGCAGCACGGGACTAGCGGGGGAGGACACAGATACGCAGTATTTT.